What follows are 3 T cell receptor beta chains derived from one specimen sequenced in a study of OX40 agonist ivuxolimab in advanced cancers. The protocol was immunoSEQ multiplex PCR, while the TCRdb copy is restricted to in-frame clones and leaves out a portion. The sample consists of around 80,000 clones, about 87% of them appearing once. Sequenced here: CD4+ or CD8+ T cells sorted from blood, sampled in a trial of the OX40 agonist ivuxolimab. These receptors all come from an adult with an advanced solid tumor such as melanoma, head and neck, liver or kidney cancer.

This clone was seen a single time. This rearrangement joins TRBV30 to TRBJ1-2, with D possibly TRBD1 on 5 matching bases. Between the trimmed V and J ends, which lost 0 bases and 3 bases, there was a span of 8 bases. In germline, CDR1 is GTSNPN, CDR2 SVGIG (reference sequence). The CDR3 has 13 amino acids. The CDR3 DNA is TGTGCCTGGAGTGTAGCGACAGACTATGGCTACACCTTC. Its protein is CAWSVATDYGYTF.

V gene TRBV5-4 combines with J gene TRBJ1-2; TRBD1 might be the D (5 bases). The CDR3 length is 14 residues. V lost 0 bases and J lost 7, with 13 bases in between. The germline gives CDR1 SGHNT, CDR2 YYREEE (reference sequence). The CDR3 DNA is TGTGCCAGCAGCTTGGATGGGGGGAGGGGTGGCTACACCTTC. This sequence encodes CASSLDGGRGGYTF.

The chain combines TRBV18 with TRBJ2-7; D possibly corresponds to TRBD1 (6 bases). CDR3 size: 14 residues. Germline values: CDR1 KGHSH, CDR2 LQKENI. Trimming stripped 3 bases from V and 6 bases from J, with 15 bases between. This CDR3 is CASSPLDRVGEQYF. CDR3 bases: TGTGCCAGCTCACCTTTGGACAGAGTCGGCGAGCAGTACTTC. Using reference TRBV18 and TRBJ2-7 for the parts outside the CDR3, the full variable domain is NAGVMQNPRHLVRRRGQEARLRCSPMKGHSHVYWYRQLPEEGLKFMVYLQKENIIDESGMPKERFSAEFPKEGPSILRIQQVVRGDSAAYFCASSPLDRVGEQYFGPGTRLTVT.